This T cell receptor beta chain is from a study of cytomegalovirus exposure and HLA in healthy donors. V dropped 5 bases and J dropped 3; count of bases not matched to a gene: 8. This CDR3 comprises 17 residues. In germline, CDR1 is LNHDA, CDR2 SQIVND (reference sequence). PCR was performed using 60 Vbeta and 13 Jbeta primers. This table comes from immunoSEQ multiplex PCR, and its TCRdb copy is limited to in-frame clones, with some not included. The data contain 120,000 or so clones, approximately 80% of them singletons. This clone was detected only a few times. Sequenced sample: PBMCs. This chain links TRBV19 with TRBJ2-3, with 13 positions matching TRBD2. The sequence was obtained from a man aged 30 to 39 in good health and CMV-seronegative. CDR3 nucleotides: TGTGCCAGTAGTTCGCTCCGGACTAGCGGGAGTACAGATACGCAGTATTTT. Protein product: CASSSLRTSGSTDTQYF.